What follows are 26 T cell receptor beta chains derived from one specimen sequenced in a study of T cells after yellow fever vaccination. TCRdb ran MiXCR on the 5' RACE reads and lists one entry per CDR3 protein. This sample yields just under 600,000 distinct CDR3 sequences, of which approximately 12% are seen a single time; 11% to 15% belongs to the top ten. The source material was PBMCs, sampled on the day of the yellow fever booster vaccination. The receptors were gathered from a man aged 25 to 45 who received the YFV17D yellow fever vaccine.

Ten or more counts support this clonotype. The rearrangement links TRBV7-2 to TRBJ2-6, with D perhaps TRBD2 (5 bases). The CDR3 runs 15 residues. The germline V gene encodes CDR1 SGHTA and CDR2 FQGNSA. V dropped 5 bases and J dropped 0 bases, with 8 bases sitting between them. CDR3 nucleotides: TGTGCCAGCAGCCCCGGGAACTCTGGGGCCAACGTCCTGACTTTC. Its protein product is CASSPGNSGANVLTF.

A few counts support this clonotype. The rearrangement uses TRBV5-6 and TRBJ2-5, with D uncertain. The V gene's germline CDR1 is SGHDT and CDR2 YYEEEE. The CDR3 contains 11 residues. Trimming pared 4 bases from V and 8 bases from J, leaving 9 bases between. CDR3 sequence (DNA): TGTGCCAGCAGCGCCCCTGGAACCCAGTACTTC. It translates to CASSAPGTQYF. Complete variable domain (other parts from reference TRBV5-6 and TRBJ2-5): DAGVTQSPTHLIKTRGQQVTLRCSPKSGHDTVSWYQQALGQGPQFIFQYYEEEERQRGNFPDRFSGHQFPNYSSELNVNALLLGDSALYLCASSAPGTQYFGPGTRLLVL.

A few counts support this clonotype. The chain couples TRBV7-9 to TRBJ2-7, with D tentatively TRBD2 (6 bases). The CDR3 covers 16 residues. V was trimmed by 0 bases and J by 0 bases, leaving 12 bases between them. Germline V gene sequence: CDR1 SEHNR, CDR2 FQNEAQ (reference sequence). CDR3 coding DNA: TGTGCCAGCAGCTTAGCGGGCGGGAAGAGCTCCTACGAGCAGTACTTC. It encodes CASSLAGGKSSYEQYF.

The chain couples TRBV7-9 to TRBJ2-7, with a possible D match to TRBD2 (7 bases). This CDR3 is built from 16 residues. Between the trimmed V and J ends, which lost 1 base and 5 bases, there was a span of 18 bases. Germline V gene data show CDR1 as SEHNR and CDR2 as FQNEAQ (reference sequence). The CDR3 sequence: CASSLERSGGRDEQYF. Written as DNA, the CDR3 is TGTGCCAGCAGCTTAGAGAGATCGGGGGGCCGGGACGAGCAGTACTTC.

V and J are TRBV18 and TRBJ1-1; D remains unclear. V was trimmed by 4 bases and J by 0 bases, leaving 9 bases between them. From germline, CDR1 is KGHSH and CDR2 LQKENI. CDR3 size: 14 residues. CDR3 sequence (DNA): TGTGCCAGCTCACGAGACGGGATGAACACTGAAGCTTTCTTT. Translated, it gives CASSRDGMNTEAFF.

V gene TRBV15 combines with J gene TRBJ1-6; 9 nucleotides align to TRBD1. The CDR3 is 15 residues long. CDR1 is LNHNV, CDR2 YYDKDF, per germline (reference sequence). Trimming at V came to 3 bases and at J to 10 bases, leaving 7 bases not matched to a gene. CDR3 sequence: CATSSTGGGTSPLHF. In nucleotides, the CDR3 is TGTGCCACCAGCAGTACAGGGGGCGGAACGTCACCCCTCCACTTT.

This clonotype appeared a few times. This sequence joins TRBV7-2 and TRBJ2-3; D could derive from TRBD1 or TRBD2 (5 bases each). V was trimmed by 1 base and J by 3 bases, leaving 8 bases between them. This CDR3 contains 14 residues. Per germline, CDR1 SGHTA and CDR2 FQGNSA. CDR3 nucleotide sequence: TGTGCCAGCAGCTTAGGGGACGCGACAGATACGCAGTATTTT. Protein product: CASSLGDATDTQYF. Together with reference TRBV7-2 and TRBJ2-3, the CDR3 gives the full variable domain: GAGVSQSPSNKVTEKGKDVELRCDPISGHTALYWYRQSLGQGLEFLIYFQGNSAPDKSGLPSDRFSAERTGGSVSTLTIQRTQQEDSAVYLCASSLGDATDTQYFGPGTRLTVL.

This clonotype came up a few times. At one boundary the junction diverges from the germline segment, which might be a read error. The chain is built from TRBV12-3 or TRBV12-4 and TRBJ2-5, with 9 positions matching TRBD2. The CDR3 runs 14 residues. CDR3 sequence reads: CASRLAGVQETQYF. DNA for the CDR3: TGTGCCAGCAGGTTAGCGGGAGTACAAGAGACCCAGTACTTC.

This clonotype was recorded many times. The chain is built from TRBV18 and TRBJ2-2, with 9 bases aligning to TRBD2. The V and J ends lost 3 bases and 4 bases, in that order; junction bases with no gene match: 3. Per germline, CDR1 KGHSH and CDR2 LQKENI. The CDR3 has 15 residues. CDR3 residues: CASSPLAGVTGELFF. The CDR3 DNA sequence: TGTGCCAGCTCACCCTTAGCGGGAGTCACCGGGGAGCTGTTTTTT.

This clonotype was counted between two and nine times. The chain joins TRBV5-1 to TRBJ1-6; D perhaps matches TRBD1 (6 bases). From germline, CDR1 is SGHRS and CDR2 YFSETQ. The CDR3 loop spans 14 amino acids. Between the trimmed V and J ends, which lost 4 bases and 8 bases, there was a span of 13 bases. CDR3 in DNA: TGCGCCAGCAGCAGGACAGTGGGTTATTCACCCCTCCACTTT. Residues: CASSRTVGYSPLHF.

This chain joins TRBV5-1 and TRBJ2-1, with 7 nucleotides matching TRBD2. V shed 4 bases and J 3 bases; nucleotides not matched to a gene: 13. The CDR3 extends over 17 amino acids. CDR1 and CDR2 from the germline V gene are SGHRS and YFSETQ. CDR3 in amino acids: CASSRRDRGGSYNEQFF. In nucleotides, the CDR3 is TGCGCCAGCAGCCGCCGCGACCGTGGCGGGAGCTACAATGAGCAGTTCTTC.

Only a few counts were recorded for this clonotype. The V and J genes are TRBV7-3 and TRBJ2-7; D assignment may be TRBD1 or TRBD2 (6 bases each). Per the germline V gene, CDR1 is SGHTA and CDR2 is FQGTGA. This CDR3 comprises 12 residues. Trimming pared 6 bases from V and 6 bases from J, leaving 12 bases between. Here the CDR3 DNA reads TGTGCCAGCAGTCGGCCGGGGGCCGAGCAGTACTTC. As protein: CASSRPGAEQYF.

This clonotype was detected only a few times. The DNA for the CDR3 is TGTGCCACCAGTGATGTGACAGGGGCGGGAGAGACCCAGTACTTC. Protein sequence: CATSDVTGAGETQYF. V is TRBV24-1 and J is TRBJ2-5, with TRBD1 matching over 8 bases. Trimming took 3 bases from V and 4 from J; bases not matched to a gene: 6. CDR1 is KGHDR, CDR2 SFDVKD, per germline. This CDR3 comprises 15 residues.

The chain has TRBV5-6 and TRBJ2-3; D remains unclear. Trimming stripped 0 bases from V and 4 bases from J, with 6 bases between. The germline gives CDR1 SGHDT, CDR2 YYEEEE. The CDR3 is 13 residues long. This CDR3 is CASSLASADTQYF. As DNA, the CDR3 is TGTGCCAGCAGCTTGGCGTCGGCAGATACGCAGTATTTT.

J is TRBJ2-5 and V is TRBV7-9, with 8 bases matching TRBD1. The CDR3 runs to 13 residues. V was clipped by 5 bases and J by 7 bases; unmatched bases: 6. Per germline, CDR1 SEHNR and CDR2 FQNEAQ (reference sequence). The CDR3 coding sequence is TGTGCCAGCAGCCCCACCGACAGGGGGACCCAGTACTTC. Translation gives CASSPTDRGTQYF.

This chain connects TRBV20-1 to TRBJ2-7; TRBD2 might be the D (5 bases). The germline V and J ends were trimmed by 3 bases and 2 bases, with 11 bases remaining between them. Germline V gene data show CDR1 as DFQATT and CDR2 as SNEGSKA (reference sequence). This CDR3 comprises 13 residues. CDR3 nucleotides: TGCAGTGCTAGCTCCAGCGGAGCCTACGAGCAGTACTTC. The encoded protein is CSASSSGAYEQYF.

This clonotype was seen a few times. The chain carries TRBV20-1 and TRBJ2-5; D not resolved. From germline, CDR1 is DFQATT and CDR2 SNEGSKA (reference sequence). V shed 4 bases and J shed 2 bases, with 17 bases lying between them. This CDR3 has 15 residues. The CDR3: CSANPAARVQETQYF. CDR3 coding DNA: TGCAGTGCTAACCCTGCCGCGCGCGTGCAAGAGACCCAGTACTTC.

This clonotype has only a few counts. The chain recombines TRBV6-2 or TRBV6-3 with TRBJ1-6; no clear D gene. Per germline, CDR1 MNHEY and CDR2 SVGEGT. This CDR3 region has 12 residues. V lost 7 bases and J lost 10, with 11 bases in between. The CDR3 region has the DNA TGTGCCAGCACCCGGCTGAACTCACCCCTCCACTTT. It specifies CASTRLNSPLHF.

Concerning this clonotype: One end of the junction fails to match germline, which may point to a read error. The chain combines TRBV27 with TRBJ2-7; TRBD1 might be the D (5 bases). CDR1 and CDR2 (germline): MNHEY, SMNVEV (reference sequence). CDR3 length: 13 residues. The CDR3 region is CASSQNQGYEPYF. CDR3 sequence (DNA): TGTGCCAGCAGCCAAAACCAGGGCTACGAGCCGTACTTC.

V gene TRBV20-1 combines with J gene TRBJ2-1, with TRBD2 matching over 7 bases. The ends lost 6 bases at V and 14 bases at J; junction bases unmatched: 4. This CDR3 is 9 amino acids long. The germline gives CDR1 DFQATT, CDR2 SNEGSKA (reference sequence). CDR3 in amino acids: CSAAGVEFF. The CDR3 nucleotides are TGCAGTGCGGCGGGGGTGGAGTTCTTC.

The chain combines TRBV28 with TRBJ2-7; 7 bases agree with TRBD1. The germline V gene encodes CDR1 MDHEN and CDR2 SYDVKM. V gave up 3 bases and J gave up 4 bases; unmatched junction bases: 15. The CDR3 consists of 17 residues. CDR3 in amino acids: CASSLDRLPNTIYEQYF. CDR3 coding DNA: TGTGCCAGCAGTTTGGACAGGCTCCCTAATACGATTTACGAGCAGTACTTC.

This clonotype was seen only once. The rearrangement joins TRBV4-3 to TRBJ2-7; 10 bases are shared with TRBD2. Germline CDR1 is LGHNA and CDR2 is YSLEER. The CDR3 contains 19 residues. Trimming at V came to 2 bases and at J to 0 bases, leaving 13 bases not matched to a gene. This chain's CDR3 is CASSQRLAGAGPLSYEQYF. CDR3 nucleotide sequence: TGCGCCAGCAGCCAACGTCTAGCGGGAGCCGGACCCCTCTCCTACGAGCAGTACTTC.

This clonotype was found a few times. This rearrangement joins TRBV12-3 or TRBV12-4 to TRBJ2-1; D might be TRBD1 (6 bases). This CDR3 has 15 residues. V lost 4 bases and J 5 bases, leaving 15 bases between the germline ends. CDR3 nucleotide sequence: TGTGCCAGCAGTTCCGGGACACCACTAAACAATGAGCAGTTCTTC. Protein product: CASSSGTPLNNEQFF.

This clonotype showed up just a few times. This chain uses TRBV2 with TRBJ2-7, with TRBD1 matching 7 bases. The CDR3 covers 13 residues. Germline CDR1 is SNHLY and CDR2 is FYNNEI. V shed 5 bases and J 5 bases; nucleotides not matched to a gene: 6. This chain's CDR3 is CASSRGQHHEQYF. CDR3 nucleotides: TGTGCCAGCAGTCGGGGACAGCACCACGAGCAGTACTTC.

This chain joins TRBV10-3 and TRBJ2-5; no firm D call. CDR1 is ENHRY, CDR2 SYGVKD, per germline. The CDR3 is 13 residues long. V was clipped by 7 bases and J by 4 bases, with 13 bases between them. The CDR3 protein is CAITGREGETQYF. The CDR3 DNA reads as TGTGCCATCACCGGACGAGAAGGAGAGACCCAGTACTTC.

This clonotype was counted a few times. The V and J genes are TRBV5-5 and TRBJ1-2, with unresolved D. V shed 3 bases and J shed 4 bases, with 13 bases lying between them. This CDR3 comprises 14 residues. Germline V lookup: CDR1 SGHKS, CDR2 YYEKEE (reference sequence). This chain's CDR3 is CASSWVGQIYGYTF. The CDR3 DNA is TGTGCCAGCAGCTGGGTAGGGCAGATCTATGGCTACACCTTC. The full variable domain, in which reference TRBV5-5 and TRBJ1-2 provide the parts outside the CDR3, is DAGVTQSPTHLIKTRGQQVTLRCSPISGHKSVSWYQQVLGQGPQFIFQYYEKEERGRGNFPDRFSARQFPNYSSELNVNALLLGDSALYLCASSWVGQIYGYTFGSGTRLTVV.